Presented here are 3 T cell receptor beta chains from one specimen sequenced in a study of control samples from healthy donors and cancer patients. The table came from immunoSEQ multiplex PCR; TCRdb's copy has only in-frame clones and leaves some out. The sample has more than 95,000 clones, over 85% seen once. The sample taken for sequencing was blood. These receptors came from a man aged 25 to 45 in good health.

The rearrangement uses TRBV6-1 and TRBJ1-2, with D possibly matching TRBD1 (5 bases). Germline lookup yields CDR1 MNHNS and CDR2 SASEGT. Trimming took 1 base from V and 7 from J, leaving 10 bases between them. The CDR3 is made up of 13 amino acids. CDR3 sequence: CASSEGRVSGYTF. CDR3 nucleotide sequence: TGTGCCAGCAGTGAAGGCAGGGTTTCTGGCTACACCTTC.

The rearrangement joins TRBV5-1 to TRBJ2-7, with TRBD2 identical over 13 bases. The germline gives CDR1 SGHRS, CDR2 YFSETQ. Trimming cost V 6 bases and J 2 bases; bases outside gene matches: 5. The CDR3 sequence is 15 residues long. The CDR3 DNA reads TGCGCCAGCACGCCAACTAGCGGGGGGGCCTACGAGCAGTACTTC. Translation: CASTPTSGGAYEQYF.

The V gene is TRBV19, the J gene TRBJ2-6; perhaps TRBD2 as D (5 bases). The V gene's germline CDR1 is LNHDA and CDR2 SQIVND (reference sequence). V lost 7 bases, J lost 0 bases, and 7 bases lay in between. The CDR3 consists of 14 residues. The CDR3 bases are TGTGCCAGTAAAGGAGGCTCTGGGGCCAACGTCCTGACTTTC. Encoded protein: CASKGGSGANVLTF.